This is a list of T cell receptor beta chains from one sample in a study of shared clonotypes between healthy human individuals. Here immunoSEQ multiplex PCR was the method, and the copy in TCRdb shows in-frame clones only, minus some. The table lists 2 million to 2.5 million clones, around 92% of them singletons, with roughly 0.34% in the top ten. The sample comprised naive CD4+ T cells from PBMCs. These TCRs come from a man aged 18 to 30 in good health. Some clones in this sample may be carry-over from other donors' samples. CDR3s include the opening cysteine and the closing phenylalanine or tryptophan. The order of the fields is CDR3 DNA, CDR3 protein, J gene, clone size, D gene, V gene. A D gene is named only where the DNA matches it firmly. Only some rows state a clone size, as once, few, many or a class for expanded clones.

TGTGCCAGCAGCCCGGACACTAACTATGGCTACACCTTC	CASSPDTNYGYTF	TRBJ1-2	few	-	TRBV7-2
TGTGCCATCAGCGAAGGGCGCTACGAGCAGTACTTC	CAISEGRYEQYF	TRBJ2-7	-	-	TRBV10-3
TGTGCCAGCAGTACCGGGGACAGGGGGCTAGAGACCCAGTACTTC	CASSTGDRGLETQYF	TRBJ2-5	-	TRBD1	TRBV25-1
TGCAGCGTGGCTAGCGGGGTAGGCATTCAGTACTTC	CSVASGVGIQYF	TRBJ2-4	-	TRBD2	TRBV29-1
TGTGCCAGTAGTACGCTCGGTGGTCCTAGCACAGATACGCAGTATTTT	CASSTLGGPSTDTQYF	TRBJ2-3	-	-	TRBV19
TGCAGCGTTGAAGATCCAGACGGGTATGGCTACACCTTC	CSVEDPDGYGYTF	TRBJ1-2	-	-	TRBV29-1
TGCAGCGTGGAGGAACAGCTGAACACCGGGGAGCTGTTTTTT	CSVEEQLNTGELFF	TRBJ2-2	-	-	TRBV29-1
TGCGCCAGCAGCCATCGCCTATCCGGACAGGGAGGGAGGAGGAGAAACACTGAAGCTTTCTTT	CASSHRLSGQGGRRRNTEAFF	TRBJ1-1	once	TRBD1	TRBV4-1
TGTGCTAGTGGTTTCTTTCCGACTAGCGGAGTGTACAATGAGCAGTTCTTC	CASGFFPTSGVYNEQFF	TRBJ2-1	-	TRBD2	TRBV12-5
TGCGCCAGCAGCTTGGGGGACGGAGTATATAATGAAAAACTGTTTTTT	CASSLGDGVYNEKLFF	TRBJ1-4	-	-	TRBV5-1
TGTGCCAGCAGCCCCAGGGGTTTTAGGGAGACCCAGTACTTC	CASSPRGFRETQYF	TRBJ2-5	-	-	TRBV11-2
TGTGCCAGCAGTGACGGTAAACAGACGAGCTCTGGAAACACCATATATTTT	CASSDGKQTSSGNTIYF	TRBJ1-3	once	-	TRBV6-4
TGTGCCATCAGTGACCCAAGGGCAGGAAACTATGGCTACACCTTC	CAISDPRAGNYGYTF	TRBJ1-2	-	-	TRBV10-3
TGTGCCAGCAGCCCTCACCCGGGGGCAGGGATCTACGAGCAGTACTTC	CASSPHPGAGIYEQYF	TRBJ2-7	-	-	TRBV11-3
TGTGCCAGCAGCTTAGGCCAACTATCGAATGAAAAACTGTTTTTT	CASSLGQLSNEKLFF	TRBJ1-4	-	-	TRBV7-2
TGTGCCTGGAGTGAAGAGCAACTAAACACCGGGGAGCTGTTTTTT	CAWSEEQLNTGELFF	TRBJ2-2	-	-	TRBV30
TGTGCCTGGAGTGTACAATGGTCTTCTGGGGACACTGAAGCTTTCTTT	CAWSVQWSSGDTEAFF	TRBJ1-1	few	-	TRBV30
TGTGCCAGTAGTATATCACCTTCGGGATCCTACCATACGCAGTATTTT	CASSISPSGSYHTQYF	TRBJ2-3	-	-	TRBV19
TGTGCCAGCAGCTCGGGTCCAAAAAAGGGCAGCAATCAGCCCCAGCATTTT	CASSSGPKKGSNQPQHF	TRBJ1-5	-	-	TRBV5-8
TGTGCCAGCCGGTCGCCGTTTGCTGGAAACACCATATATTTT	CASRSPFAGNTIYF	TRBJ1-3	-	-	TRBV14
TGTGCCAGCAGTTTCGACAAGAACCGTGGCTACACCTTC	CASSFDKNRGYTF	TRBJ1-2	-	-	TRBV6-5
TGCAGCGTTAGGACAACGGTTGGTCAGCCCCAGCATTTT	CSVRTTVGQPQHF	TRBJ1-5	few	-	TRBV29-1
TGCGCCAGCAGTAGGGACAGGGGAGAGCAGTTCTTC	CASSRDRGEQFF	TRBJ2-1	-	TRBD1	TRBV10-1
TGTGCCAGCAGGAATACTCCGGGTTCCGACCGGGGGTCCTACGAGCAGTACTTC	CASRNTPGSDRGSYEQYF	TRBJ2-7	-	-	TRBV25-1
TGTGCCAGCAGCTTCCCGTCCATACCGGGACTAGCTTTATCCTACGAGCAGTACTTC	CASSFPSIPGLALSYEQYF	TRBJ2-7	-	TRBD2	TRBV7-8
TGCGCCAGCAGCCAAGATCGCTCCGGGAGGGCTGACAATGAGCAGTTCTTC	CASSQDRSGRADNEQFF	TRBJ2-1	-	TRBD2	TRBV4-1
TGTGCCAGCAAGGAAAACATTCAGTACTTC	CASKENIQYF	TRBJ2-4	-	-	TRBV27
TGTGCCAGCAGCTTCGGTAGCGGGAGGTACGAGCAGTACTTC	CASSFGSGRYEQYF	TRBJ2-7	-	TRBD2	TRBV5-4
TGTGCCAGCAGCCAATCGGGACAAAGCAATCAGCCCCAGCATTTT	CASSQSGQSNQPQHF	TRBJ1-5	-	-	TRBV16
TGTGCCAGCAGCCCCCAGGGGGGGCAAGAGACCCAGTACTTC	CASSPQGGQETQYF	TRBJ2-5	-	-	TRBV5-4
TGTGCCAGCAGTTTCCGGACAGGGGCCTATCAGCCCCAGCATTTT	CASSFRTGAYQPQHF	TRBJ1-5	-	TRBD1	TRBV28
TGTGCCAGCTCATCGTCAGGGACGGGCGGGGAGCTGTTTTTT	CASSSSGTGGELFF	TRBJ2-2	few	-	TRBV18
TGTGCCAGCAGTGACCGACAGGAATCTGCCGAGCAGTACTTC	CASSDRQESAEQYF	TRBJ2-7	-	-	TRBV6-1
TGTGCCAGTAGTATGGAACAGATCAATCAGCCCCAGCATTTT	CASSMEQINQPQHF	TRBJ1-5	few	-	TRBV19
TGTGCCAGCACCCAAGTAGTGGCGACGGAGCAGTACTTC	CASTQVVATEQYF	TRBJ2-7	once	-	TRBV7-9
TGTGCCGGGAGAGACGGGGAAAACGAGCAGTACTTC	CAGRDGENEQYF	TRBJ2-7	-	-	TRBV7-9